This TCR beta chain was found in a study of graft-versus-host responses after intestinal transplantation. The repertoire was sequenced with immunoSEQ multiplex PCR; TCRdb's copy has only in-frame clones and lacks some. The data show roughly 100,000 clones, around 90% seen once. In the case of this clone: Its antigen is unknown.

There are 15 residues in the CDR3. Germline assignment: CDR1 LNHNV and CDR2 YYDKDF (reference sequence). Between the trimmed V and J ends, which lost 4 bases and 0 bases, there was a span of 11 bases. Sequencing used unstimulated CD8+ T cells sorted from spleen or lymph node cells, obtained before transplant. This clonotype was obtained from a human donor who was the organ donor for an intestinal transplant. The rearrangement links TRBV15 to TRBJ2-3; the D gene is possibly TRBD2 (5 bases). This CDR3 reads CATSMGRASTDTQYF. The CDR3 DNA reads as TGTGCCACCAGCATGGGGAGAGCGAGCACAGATACGCAGTATTTT.